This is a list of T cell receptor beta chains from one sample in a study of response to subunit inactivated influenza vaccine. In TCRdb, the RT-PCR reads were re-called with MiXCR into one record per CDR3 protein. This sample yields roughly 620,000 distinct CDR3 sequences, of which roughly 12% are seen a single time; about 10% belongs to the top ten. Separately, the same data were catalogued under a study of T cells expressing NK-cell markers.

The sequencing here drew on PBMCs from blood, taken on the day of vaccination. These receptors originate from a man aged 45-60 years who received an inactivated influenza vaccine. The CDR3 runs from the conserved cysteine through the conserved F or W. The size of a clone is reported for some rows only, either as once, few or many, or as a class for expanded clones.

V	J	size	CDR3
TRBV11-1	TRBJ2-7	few	CASSRRTSGGAYEQYF
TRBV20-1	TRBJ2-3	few	CSATGQDSTDTQYF
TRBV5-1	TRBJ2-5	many	CASSWGSAGVTETQYF
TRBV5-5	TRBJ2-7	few	CASSLVAGQIYEQYF
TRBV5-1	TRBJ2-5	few	CASSLGVGETQYF
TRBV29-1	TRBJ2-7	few	CSVEDSLLGEQYF
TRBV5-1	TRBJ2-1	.	CASSFSRTGGSEQFF
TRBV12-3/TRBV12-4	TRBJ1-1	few	CASSQTGGSGAFF
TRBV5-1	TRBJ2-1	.	CASSSKTGEIYNEQFF
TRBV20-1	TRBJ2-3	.	CSAREYGVSDTQYF
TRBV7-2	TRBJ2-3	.	CASSPVLRDTQYF
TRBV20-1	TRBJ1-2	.	CSARDRADFYGYTF
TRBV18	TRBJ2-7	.	CASSPTRLVSYEQYF
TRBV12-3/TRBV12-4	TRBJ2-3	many	CASRKQGHTDTQYF
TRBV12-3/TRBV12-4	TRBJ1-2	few	CASRPRDGYGYTF
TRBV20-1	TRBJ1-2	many	CSASAGVYGYTF
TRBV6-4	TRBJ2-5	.	CASSDEGETQYF
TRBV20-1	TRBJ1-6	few	CSPDRSSYNSPLHF
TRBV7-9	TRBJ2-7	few	CASSLVAGLAGREQYF
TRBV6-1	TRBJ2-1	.	CASSRLVYNEQFF
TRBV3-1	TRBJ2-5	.	CASSRKGAGETQYF
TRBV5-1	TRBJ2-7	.	CASSLGASGNYEQYF